These 25 T cell receptor beta chains share one sample of origin, sequenced in a study of T cells in women clearing cervical HPV infection. Data came from immunoSEQ multiplex PCR; TCRdb stores just in-frame clones and leaves some out. This listing includes 20,000 to 25,000 clones. Sequencing was done on a sample of blood buffy coat. The receptor set was obtained from a woman between 18 and 75 years old with a cervical HPV16 infection that either progressed to CIN3+ or cleared (not recorded which).

Notes on this clone: The read terminates 3 residues before the CDR3 end, so the remaining end is supplied by the germline J gene. The chain links TRBV18 to TRBJ2-1; 9 bases align to TRBD1. From germline, CDR1 is KGHSH and CDR2 LQKENI. Trimming removed 3 bases from V and 6 bases from J; junction bases left unmatched: 6. The length of the CDR3 is 15 residues. The CDR3 loop is CASSPTGGEVNEQFF. CDR3 DNA (partial): TGTGCCAGCTCACCTACAGGGGGCGAGGTCAATGAG. Together with reference TRBV18 and TRBJ2-1, the CDR3 gives the full variable domain: NAGVMQNPRHLVRRRGQEARLRCSPMKGHSHVYWYRQLPEEGLKFMVYLQKENIIDESGMPKERFSAEFPKEGPSILRIQQVVRGDSAAYFCASSPTGGEVNEQFFGPGTRLTVL.

Of note for this clone: The CDR3 end is not reached by the read, which stops 3 residues before it; the germline J gene fills it in. This chain uses TRBV28 with TRBJ1-2; 7 positions match TRBD1. CDR1 and CDR2 from the germline V gene are MDHEN and SYDVKM. The CDR3 consists of 12 residues. The sequenced CDR3 bases are TGTGCCAGCAGTCTTAACAGGGGAGGC. Its protein product is CASSLNRGG. From start to end, the CDR3 is CASSLNRGGYTF.

Remarks on this clone: The read ends 3 residues early relative to the CDR3; the germline J gene fills the gap. The chain links TRBV5-1 to TRBJ2-3; 9 nucleotides match TRBD2. The germline V gene has CDR1 SGHRS and CDR2 YFSETQ. V lost 5 bases to trimming and J lost 4 bases; unmatched junction nucleotides: 8. This CDR3 is built from 15 residues. CDR3 bases read: TGCGCCAGCAGTCTCATTAGCGGGAGAGCAGATACG. It encodes CASSLISGRADT. The full CDR3 is CASSLISGRADTQYF.

For this clone: Coverage ceases 3 residues before the CDR3 finishes, and the germline J gene fills in the end. The chain links TRBV5-1 to TRBJ2-1; 8 nucleotides agree with TRBD1. Germline trimming cut 1 base from V and 3 bases from J; bases unmatched to any gene: 3. Germline CDR1 SGHRS, CDR2 YFSETQ. The CDR3 loop spans 15 amino acids. CDR3 bases read: TGCGCCAGCAGCTTGCCCGGACAGGGCTACAATGAG. As protein: CASSLPGQGYNE. The entire CDR3 sequence reads CASSLPGQGYNEQFF.

Note on this clone: Coverage ceases 3 residues before the CDR3 finishes, and the germline J gene fills in the end. The gene calls are TRBV29-1 and TRBJ1-2; D remains ambiguous. Trimming shortened V by 2 bases and J by 4 bases, and 5 bases separated the two germline ends. In germline, CDR1 is SQVTM, CDR2 ANQGSEA. The CDR3 has 11 residues. The CDR3 protein is CSVESSYGYTF. The covered CDR3 bases are TGCAGCGTTGAATCCTCCTATGGC.

As regards this clone: With the read ending 3 residues before the CDR3 end, the germline J gene is used to fill in that end. The V gene is TRBV7-8, the J gene TRBJ1-5, with D maybe TRBD1 (5 bases). This CDR3 is built from 14 residues. V shed 6 bases and J shed 5 bases, with 14 bases lying between them. Germline V gives CDR1 SGHVS, CDR2 FQNEAQ. The covered CDR3 bases are TGTGCCAGCAGTTCCGGGGGGTTCGATCAGCCC. Its translation: CASSSGGFDQP. The full CDR3 is CASSSGGFDQPQHF.

A word on this clone: The read stops 3 residues short of the end of the CDR3; the missing end is completed from the germline J gene. V gene TRBV11-2 combines with J gene TRBJ2-7; D is perhaps TRBD1 (5 bases). V was trimmed by 3 bases and J by 3 bases, leaving 12 bases between them. Per the germline V gene, CDR1 is SGHAT and CDR2 is FQNNGV. CDR3 length: 14 residues. Partial CDR3 DNA: TGTGCCAGCAGCTTTGGGAAGGGGCTCTACGAG. Its protein is CASSFGKGLYE. From start to end, the CDR3 is CASSFGKGLYEQYF.

Regarding this clone: The read gets to within 3 residues of the CDR3 end, and the germline J gene fills in the rest. The chain has TRBV7-9 and TRBJ1-2, with a weak D call TRBD1 (5 bases). The length of the CDR3 is 12 residues. Per germline, CDR1 SEHNR and CDR2 FQNEAQ (reference sequence). CDR3 loop: CATLTDTYDYTF. The sequenced part of the CDR3 DNA is TGTGCCACCCTGACGGACACCTACGAC.

Regarding this clone: The observed sequence ends 3 residues before the CDR3 terminus, with the missing tail filled in from the germline J gene. This chain connects TRBV5-1 to TRBJ2-3; D perhaps matches TRBD2 (7 bases). V gave up 5 bases and J gave up 1 base, with 17 bases separating them. CDR1 and CDR2 (germline): SGHRS, YFSETQ. CDR3 length: 16 residues. The CDR3 loop is CASSVGGLFGTDTQYF. CDR3 bases read: TGCGCCAGCAGTGTGGGGGGGCTCTTTGGCACAGATACG. Filled out from reference TRBV5-1 and TRBJ2-3, the complete variable domain reads KAGVTQTPRYLIKTRGQQVTLSCSPISGHRSVSWYQQTPGQGLQFLFEYFSETQRNKGNFPGRFSGRQFSNSRSEMNVSTLELGDSALYLCASSVGGLFGTDTQYFGPGTRLTVL.

Comments on this clone: The DNA ends 3 residues before the CDR3 does, and the rest of the CDR3 is filled in from the germline J gene. V is TRBV29-1 and J is TRBJ1-1; TRBD1 agrees at 7 bases. The CDR3 loop spans 14 amino acids. V dropped 6 bases and J dropped 5; count of bases not matched to a gene: 12. CDR1 and CDR2 from the germline V gene are SQVTM and ANQGSEA. The part of the CDR3 DNA that was read is TGCAGCGTGAACCGTACCCCAGGGGGGACTGAA. Its translation is CSVNRTPGGTE. The full CDR3 protein is CSVNRTPGGTEAFF.

Remarks on this clone: The read falls 3 residues short of the CDR3 end, and the missing part is taken from the germline J gene. The chain carries TRBV18 and TRBJ1-2; 8 nucleotides align to TRBD1. CDR3 length equals 15 residues. Germline V gene lookup returns CDR1 KGHSH and CDR2 LQKENI. CDR3 loop: CASSLTGARYNDYTF. The sequenced part of the CDR3 DNA is TGTGCCAGCTCACTGACAGGGGCCCGGTACAATGAC.

As concerns this clone: The read gets to within 3 residues of the CDR3 end, and the germline J gene fills in the rest. The gene calls are TRBV2 and TRBJ2-7; D ambiguous. The CDR3 runs 14 residues. In germline, CDR1 is SNHLY, CDR2 FYNNEI. Trimming removed 0 bases at V and 1 base at J, with 7 bases between. The CDR3 DNA, read in part, is TGTGCCAGCAGTGAAGCGGTACAGTCCTACGAG. Translating it yields CASSEAVQSYE. The CDR3 in its entirety is CASSEAVQSYEQYF. Full variable domain (missing parts from reference TRBV2 and TRBJ2-7): EPEVTQTPSHQVTQMGQEVILRCVPISNHLYFYWYRQILGQKVEFLVSFYNNEISEKSEIFDDQFSVERPDGSNFTLKIRSTKLEDSAMYFCASSEAVQSYEQYFGPGTRLTVT.

Notes on this clone: The missing CDR3 end, 3 residues past where the read stops, is filled in from the germline J gene. The chain recombines TRBV7-3 with TRBJ2-1; D gene uncertain. V gave up 2 bases and J gave up 0 bases, with 11 bases separating them. In germline, CDR1 is SGHTA, CDR2 FQGTGA. This CDR3 is built from 16 residues. The CDR3 region is CASSLVAAASYNEQFF. The DNA read from the CDR3 is TGTGCCAGCAGCTTAGTGGCGGCCGCCTCCTACAATGAG.

A word on this clone: The read stops 3 residues short of the end of the CDR3; the missing end is completed from the germline J gene. The V call is TRBV18, the J call TRBJ2-1, with 11 bases aligning to TRBD2. After removal of 6 bases from V and 9 bases from J, the junction contained 13 bases not matched to a gene. CDR1 is KGHSH, CDR2 LQKENI, per germline. This CDR3 spans 16 amino acids. Here the CDR3 reads CASSPGTSGGLGEQFF. The covered CDR3 bases are TGTGCCAGCTCCCCCGGGACTAGCGGAGGGCTTGGTGAG.

Remarks on this clone: Sequencing ends 3 residues short of the CDR3 end; the germline J gene provides the rest. The chain combines TRBV12-3 or TRBV12-4 with TRBJ2-5; perhaps TRBD1 as D (6 bases). This CDR3 spans 14 amino acids. Trimming stripped 6 bases from V and 4 bases from J, with 15 bases between. The CDR3 here is CASRTDRPLETQYF. The CDR3 bases that were read are TGTGCCAGCAGGACAGACAGGCCTTTAGAGACC.

Details on this clone: The read terminates 3 residues ahead of where the CDR3 ends, so the germline J gene completes it. The chain joins TRBV2 to TRBJ1-2, with TRBD1 matching 8 bases. The CDR3 covers 15 residues. Germline CDR1 and CDR2: SNHLY and FYNNEI. The V and J ends lost 2 bases and 2 bases, in that order; junction bases with no gene match: 4. The CDR3 DNA, read in part, is TGTGCCAGCAGTGAAAGGACAGGGAGGAACTATGGC. Translated, it gives CASSERTGRNYG. The CDR3 reads in full as CASSERTGRNYGYTF.

With regard to this clone: The read falls 3 residues short of the CDR3 end, and the missing part is taken from the germline J gene. This sequence joins TRBV5-1 and TRBJ1-3; TRBD1 matches at 9 bases. CDR1 and CDR2 from the germline V gene are SGHRS and YFSETQ. V lost 4 bases and J lost 4; bases outside the gene matches: 9. The CDR3 totals 16 residues. CDR3 DNA, as far as it was read: TGCGCCAGCAGCCAGAGACCCGGGACAGGGGGAAACACC. Residues: CASSQRPGTGGNT. The entire CDR3 sequence reads CASSQRPGTGGNTIYF.

The CDR3 reads CASSLTSSGSSGELFF. The DNA read from the CDR3 is TGTGCCAGCAGCTTAACGTCTAGCGGGAGTTCCGGGGAG. V and J are TRBV7-3 and TRBJ2-2, with 10 nucleotides matching TRBD2. The CDR3 end falls 3 residues outside the read, so it is completed with the germline J gene. The ends lost 0 bases at V and 6 bases at J; junction bases unmatched: 4. This CDR3 comprises 16 residues. The germline gives CDR1 SGHTA, CDR2 FQGTGA.

With regard to this clone: The read stops 3 residues short of the end of the CDR3; the missing end is completed from the germline J gene. V and J are TRBV6-2 or TRBV6-3 and TRBJ1-2, with 7 bases lining up with TRBD1. Germline values: CDR1 MNHEY, CDR2 SVGEGT. The CDR3 has 14 residues. V lost 4 bases, J lost 6 bases, and 8 bases stayed unmatched. Incomplete CDR3 DNA: TGTGCCAGCAGTTCCCCAGGGGGTGGCAATGGC. Its protein is CASSSPGGGNG. From start to end, the CDR3 is CASSSPGGGNGYTF.

With respect to this clone: The read ends 3 residues before the CDR3 terminus; that terminus is restored from the germline J gene. The chain uses TRBV29-1 and TRBJ2-3; weak D call: TRBD1 (5 bases). Per germline, CDR1 SQVTM and CDR2 ANQGSEA. The CDR3 is 13 residues long. Trimming pared 8 bases from V and 1 base from J, leaving 13 bases between. The covered CDR3 bases are TGCAGCTTCACGGACAAACGCACAGATACG. Its translation: CSFTDKRTDT. The CDR3 reads in full as CSFTDKRTDTQYF.

To note about this clone: Read data end 3 residues before the CDR3 end; the end is taken from the germline J gene. The chain recombines TRBV6-4 with TRBJ1-1, with D unresolved. Germline V CDR1 and CDR2: MRHNA, SNTAGT. This CDR3 is 13 amino acids long. V was shortened by 4 bases and J by 0 bases, with 6 bases between the two germline ends. Partial CDR3 DNA: TGTGCCAGCAGTGCCCAGGTGAACACTGAA. Encoded protein: CASSAQVNTE. The entire CDR3 is CASSAQVNTEAFF.

For this clone: The read finishes 3 residues shy of the CDR3 end, and the germline J gene is used to complete it. The V and J genes are TRBV20-1 and TRBJ1-1, with D perhaps TRBD1 (6 bases). Trimming left V 3 bases short and J 1 base short, with 9 bases between. The germline V gene has CDR1 DFQATT and CDR2 SNEGSKA (reference sequence). The CDR3 loop spans 13 amino acids. Incomplete CDR3 DNA: TGCAGTGCTAGGCAGGGGTGGAACACTGAA. This sequence encodes CSARQGWNTE. The CDR3 in its entirety is CSARQGWNTEAFF.

Comment on this clone: Read sequence stops 3 residues before the CDR3 end, and the germline J gene provides the missing end. V is TRBV7-6 and J is TRBJ2-7; 9 nucleotides agree with TRBD1. J gave up 0 bases and V 4 bases, and 4 bases lay outside the gene matches. Germline V gene lookup returns CDR1 SGHVS and CDR2 FNYEAQ. This CDR3 has 15 residues. CDR3 bases read: TGTGCCAGCAGCTATGGGACAGGGAGCTCCTACGAG. It specifies CASSYGTGSSYE. The CDR3 as a whole reads CASSYGTGSSYEQYF.

About this clone: The read is 3 residues too short to cover the CDR3 end, so that end is filled in from the germline J gene. This chain connects TRBV6-2 or TRBV6-3 to TRBJ1-1; TRBD1 matches 9 bases. CDR1 MNHEY and CDR2 SVGEGT come from the germline V gene. V lost 6 bases, J lost 1 base, and 3 bases stayed unmatched. CDR3 size: 14 residues. The sequenced CDR3 bases are TGTGCCAGCAGGGGACAGGGCCCGAACACTGAA. This codes for CASRGQGPNTE. The entire CDR3 protein reads CASRGQGPNTEAFF.

Details on this clone: The CDR3 extends 3 residues past the end of the read, so its final part is completed from the germline J gene. The rearrangement joins TRBV11-1 to TRBJ1-2, with 7 bases lining up with TRBD1. The CDR3 runs to 15 residues. The germline CDR1 and CDR2 sequences are SGHAT and FQDESV (reference sequence). The V and J ends lost 4 bases and 6 bases, in that order; junction bases with no gene match: 11. Partial CDR3 DNA: TGTGCCAGCAGCTCGACAGGGTTATTGTTCGATGGC. It specifies CASSSTGLLFDG. From start to end, the CDR3 is CASSSTGLLFDGYTF.